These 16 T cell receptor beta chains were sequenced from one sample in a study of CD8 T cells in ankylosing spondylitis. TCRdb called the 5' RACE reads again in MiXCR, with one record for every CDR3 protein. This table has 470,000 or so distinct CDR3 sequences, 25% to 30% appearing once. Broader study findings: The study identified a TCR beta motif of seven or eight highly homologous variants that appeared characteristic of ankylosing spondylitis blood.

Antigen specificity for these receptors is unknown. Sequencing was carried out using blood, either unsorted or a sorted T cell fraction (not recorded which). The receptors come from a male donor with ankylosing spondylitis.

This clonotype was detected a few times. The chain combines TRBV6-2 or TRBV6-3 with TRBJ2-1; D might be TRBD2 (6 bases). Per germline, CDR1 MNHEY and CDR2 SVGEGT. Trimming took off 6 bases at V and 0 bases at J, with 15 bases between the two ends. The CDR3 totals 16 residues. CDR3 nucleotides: TGTGCCAGCAGATCTCTAGCGTCTAGCTCCTACAATGAGCAGTTCTTC. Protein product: CASRSLASSSYNEQFF.

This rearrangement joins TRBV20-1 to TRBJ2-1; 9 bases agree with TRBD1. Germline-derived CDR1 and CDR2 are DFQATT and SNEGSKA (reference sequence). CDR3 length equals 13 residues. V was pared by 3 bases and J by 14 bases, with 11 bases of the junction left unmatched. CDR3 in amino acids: CSASNPVGTGKFF. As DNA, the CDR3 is TGCAGTGCTAGTAACCCGGTCGGGACAGGGAAGTTCTTC.

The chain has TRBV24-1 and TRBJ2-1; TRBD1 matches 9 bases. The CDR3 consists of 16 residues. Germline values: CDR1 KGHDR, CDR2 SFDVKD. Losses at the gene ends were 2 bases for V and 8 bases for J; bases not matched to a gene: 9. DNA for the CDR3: TGTGCCACCAGTGATTACTCGGGACAGGGATCTCATGAGCAGTTCTTC. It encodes CATSDYSGQGSHEQFF.

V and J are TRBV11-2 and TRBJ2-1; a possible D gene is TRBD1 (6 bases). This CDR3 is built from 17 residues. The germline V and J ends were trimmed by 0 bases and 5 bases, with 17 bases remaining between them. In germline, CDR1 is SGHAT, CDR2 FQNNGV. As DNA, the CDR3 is TGTGCCAGCAGCTTAGACCGGAAAGGGGGTAGGGACAATGAGCAGTTCTTC. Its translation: CASSLDRKGGRDNEQFF.

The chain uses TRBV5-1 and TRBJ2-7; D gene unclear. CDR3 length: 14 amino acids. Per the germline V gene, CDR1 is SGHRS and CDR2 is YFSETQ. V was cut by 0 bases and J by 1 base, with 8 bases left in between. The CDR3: CASSLEARSYEQYF. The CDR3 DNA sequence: TGCGCCAGCAGCTTGGAAGCGAGATCCTACGAGCAGTACTTC. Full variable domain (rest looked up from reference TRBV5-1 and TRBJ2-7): KAGVTQTPRYLIKTRGQQVTLSCSPISGHRSVSWYQQTPGQGLQFLFEYFSETQRNKGNFPGRFSGRQFSNSRSEMNVSTLELGDSALYLCASSLEARSYEQYFGPGTRLTVT.

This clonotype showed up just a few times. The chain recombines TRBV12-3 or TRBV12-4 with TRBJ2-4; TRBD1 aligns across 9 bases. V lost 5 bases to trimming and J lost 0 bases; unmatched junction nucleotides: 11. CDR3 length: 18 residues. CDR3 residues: CASSRGTGSPLAKNIQYF. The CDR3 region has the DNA TGTGCCAGCAGTCGCGGGACAGGGTCTCCTTTAGCCAAAAACATTCAGTACTTC.

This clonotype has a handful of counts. CDR3 sequence reads: CSVGQLHTGELFF. Written as DNA, the CDR3 is TGCAGCGTTGGACAGCTACACACCGGGGAGCTGTTTTTT. The V gene is TRBV29-1, the J gene TRBJ2-2; tentatively, D is TRBD1 (5 bases). This CDR3 spans 13 amino acids. V was clipped by 4 bases and J by 3 bases, with 9 bases between them. Germline V gene data show CDR1 as SQVTM and CDR2 as ANQGSEA.

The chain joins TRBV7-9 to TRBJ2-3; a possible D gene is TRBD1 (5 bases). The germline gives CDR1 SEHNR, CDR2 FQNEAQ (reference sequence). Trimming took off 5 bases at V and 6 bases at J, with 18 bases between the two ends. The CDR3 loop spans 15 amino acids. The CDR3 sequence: CASSGASSRRDTQYF. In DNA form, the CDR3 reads TGTGCCAGCAGCGGGGCGAGTAGCCGAAGGGATACGCAGTATTTT.

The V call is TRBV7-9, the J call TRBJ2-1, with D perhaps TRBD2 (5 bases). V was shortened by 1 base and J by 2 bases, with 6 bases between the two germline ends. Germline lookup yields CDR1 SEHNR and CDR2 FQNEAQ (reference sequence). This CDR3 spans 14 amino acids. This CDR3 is CASSLELAYNEQFF. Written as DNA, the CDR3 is TGTGCCAGCAGCTTAGAACTAGCCTACAATGAGCAGTTCTTC.

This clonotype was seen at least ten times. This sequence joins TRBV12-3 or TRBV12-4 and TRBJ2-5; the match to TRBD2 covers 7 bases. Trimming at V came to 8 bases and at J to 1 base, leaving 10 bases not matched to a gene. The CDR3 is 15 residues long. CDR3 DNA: TGTGCCAGCGGCACCGGTAGCGGGTTCCAAGAGACCCAGTACTTC. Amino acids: CASGTGSGFQETQYF.

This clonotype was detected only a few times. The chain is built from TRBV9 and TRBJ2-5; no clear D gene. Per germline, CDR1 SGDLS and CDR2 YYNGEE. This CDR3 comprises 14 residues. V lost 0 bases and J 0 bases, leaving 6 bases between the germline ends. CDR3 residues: CASSVAGYQETQYF. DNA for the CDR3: TGTGCCAGCAGCGTAGCTGGGTACCAAGAGACCCAGTACTTC.

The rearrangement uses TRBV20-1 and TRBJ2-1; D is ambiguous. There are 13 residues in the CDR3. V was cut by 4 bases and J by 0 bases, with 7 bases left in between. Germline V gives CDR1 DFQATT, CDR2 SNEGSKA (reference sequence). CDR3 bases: TGCAGTGCTACTGAAAACTCCTACAATGAGCAGTTCTTC. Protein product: CSATENSYNEQFF.

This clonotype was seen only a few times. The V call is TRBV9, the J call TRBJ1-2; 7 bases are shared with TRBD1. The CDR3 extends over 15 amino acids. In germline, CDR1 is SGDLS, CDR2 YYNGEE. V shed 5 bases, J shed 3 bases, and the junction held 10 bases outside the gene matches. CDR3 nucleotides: TGTGCCAGCAGTCTAGATCAGGGGGTCTACTATGGCTACACCTTC. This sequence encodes CASSLDQGVYYGYTF.

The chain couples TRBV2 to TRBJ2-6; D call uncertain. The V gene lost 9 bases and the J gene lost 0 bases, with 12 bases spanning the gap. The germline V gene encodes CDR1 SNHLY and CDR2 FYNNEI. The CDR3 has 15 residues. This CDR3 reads CASQKGTSGANVLTF. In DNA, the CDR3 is TGTGCCAGTCAAAAGGGTACCTCTGGGGCCAACGTCCTGACTTTC.

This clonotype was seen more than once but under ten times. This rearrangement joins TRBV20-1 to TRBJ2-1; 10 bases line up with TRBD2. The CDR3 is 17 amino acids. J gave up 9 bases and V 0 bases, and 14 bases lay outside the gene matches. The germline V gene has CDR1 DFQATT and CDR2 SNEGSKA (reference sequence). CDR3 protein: CSARDPRTSGSPTEQFF. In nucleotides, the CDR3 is TGCAGTGCTAGAGACCCGAGGACTAGCGGTTCTCCTACTGAGCAGTTCTTC.

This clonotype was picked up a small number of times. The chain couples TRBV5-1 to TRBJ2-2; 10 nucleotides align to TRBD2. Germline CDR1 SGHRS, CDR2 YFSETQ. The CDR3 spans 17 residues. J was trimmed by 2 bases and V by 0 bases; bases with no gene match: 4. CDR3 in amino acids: CASSLGASGGNTGELFF. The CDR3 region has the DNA TGCGCCAGCAGCTTGGGGGCTAGCGGGGGAAACACCGGGGAGCTGTTTTTT.